Listed here are 22 T cell receptor beta chains from one sample, sequenced in a study of T cell responses to AZD1222 COVID-19 vaccine. TCRdb's copy holds only in-frame clones and misses some; the assay was immunoSEQ multiplex PCR. The sample holds tens of thousands of clones, 81% seen once. Source: peripheral blood, taken 28 days after the second AZD1222 dose. The receptors here all came from an adult who received the AZD1222 COVID-19 vaccine.

This rearrangement joins TRBV7-8 to TRBJ2-3, with 10 bases matching TRBD2. CDR1 and CDR2 (germline): SGHVS, FQNEAQ. The V gene end was trimmed by 5 bases and the J gene end by 3 bases; junction bases not matched to a gene: 11. The CDR3 spans 17 residues. CDR3 nucleotides: TGTGCCAGCAGCCATCGGCCTAGCGGGAGTTTTACAGATACGCAGTATTTT. Protein product: CASSHRPSGSFTDTQYF.

V is TRBV5-6 and J is TRBJ1-2, with unresolved D. Per germline, CDR1 SGHDT and CDR2 YYEEEE. With 0 bases removed from V and 8 bases from J, the gap between germline ends came to 8 bases. The CDR3 consists of 12 residues. This CDR3 reads CASSLGPQGYTF. DNA for the CDR3: TGTGCCAGCAGCTTGGGGCCTCAAGGCTACACCTTC.

The V call is TRBV3-1 (or the pseudogene TRBV3-2), the J call TRBJ2-1; TRBD1 might be the D (5 bases). V lost 0 bases, J lost 4 bases, and 16 bases lay in between. Germline CDR1 is LGHDT and CDR2 is YNNKEL (reference sequence). The CDR3 has 17 residues. This chain's CDR3 is CASSQDRAGPPYNEQFF. CDR3 DNA: TGTGCCAGCAGCCAAGACAGGGCAGGACCTCCTTACAATGAGCAGTTCTTC.

The chain is built from TRBV28 and TRBJ1-2, with TRBD1 as a possible D gene (6 bases). Germline CDR1 MDHEN, CDR2 SYDVKM. This CDR3 is built from 14 residues. With 6 bases removed from V and 5 bases from J, the gap between germline ends came to 16 bases. CDR3 DNA sequence: TGTGCCAGCAGCTCGGGTGGGGACATATATGGCTACACCTTC. Translated: CASSSGGDIYGYTF.

This rearrangement joins TRBV9 to TRBJ2-2; 9 bases align to TRBD2. Germline loops: CDR1 SGDLS, CDR2 YYNGEE. The CDR3 consists of 17 residues. The junction had 3 bases not matched to a gene; V was cut back by 0 bases and J by 0 bases. The CDR3 nucleotides are TGTGCCAGCAGCGTAGTGGCTAGCGGGGCGAACACCGGGGAGCTGTTTTTT. Protein product: CASSVVASGANTGELFF.

The rearrangement links TRBV7-2 to TRBJ2-1; 9 nucleotides match TRBD2. This CDR3 is built from 15 residues. Germline CDR1 and CDR2: SGHTA and FQGNSA. Losses at the gene ends were 2 bases for V and 9 bases for J; bases not matched to a gene: 8. The CDR3 region is CASSLSREGRGEQFF. Written as DNA, the CDR3 is TGTGCCAGCAGCTTATCGCGGGAGGGCCGCGGTGAGCAGTTCTTC.

The genes are TRBV10-3 and TRBJ1-3; D unresolved. The V and J ends lost 1 base and 0 bases respectively, with 7 bases between them. Germline V gene sequence: CDR1 ENHRY, CDR2 SYGVKD. The length of the CDR3 is 15 residues. CDR3 DNA sequence: TGTGCCATCAGTGAGTGGTCCCCCTCTGGAAACACCATATATTTT. As protein: CAISEWSPSGNTIYF.

This clone appeared once. The chain couples TRBV28 to TRBJ2-4; no firm D call. Trimming shortened V by 2 bases and J by 0 bases, and 8 bases separated the two germline ends. This CDR3 has 15 residues. CDR1 is MDHEN and CDR2 is SYDVKM in the germline V gene. Here the CDR3 reads CASSLGVLAKNIQYF. The CDR3 coding sequence is TGTGCCAGCAGTTTAGGGGTTTTAGCCAAAAACATTCAGTACTTC.

V and J are TRBV7-2 and TRBJ1-5; no clear D gene. V shed 5 bases and J shed 7 bases, with 12 bases lying between them. The length of the CDR3 is 13 residues. Germline V lookup: CDR1 SGHTA, CDR2 FQGNSA. The CDR3 sequence: CASSRAPRQPQHF. The CDR3 nucleotides read TGTGCCAGCAGCCGGGCCCCCAGGCAGCCCCAGCATTTT.

The genes are TRBV7-9 and TRBJ2-7, with TRBD2 as a possible D gene (5 bases). Trimming left V 7 bases short and J 12 bases short, with 19 bases between. This CDR3 contains 12 residues. Germline loops: CDR1 SEHNR, CDR2 FQNEAQ (reference sequence). CDR3 in amino acids: CASNSWGENVYF. CDR3 DNA sequence: TGTGCCAGCAACTCCTGGGGAGAGAATGTGTACTTC.

This clone was seen only once. The rearrangement joins TRBV9 to TRBJ2-3; D is possibly TRBD2 (6 bases). The V and J ends lost 0 bases and 2 bases respectively, with 10 bases between them. CDR3 length: 15 residues. Germline V gene sequence: CDR1 SGDLS, CDR2 YYNGEE. The CDR3 protein is CASSVELAVTDTQYF. The CDR3 nucleotides read TGTGCCAGCAGCGTAGAATTAGCGGTCACAGATACGCAGTATTTT.

The chain recombines TRBV27 with TRBJ1-6; D is uncertain. From germline, CDR1 is MNHEY and CDR2 SMNVEV (reference sequence). V was cut by 4 bases and J by 0 bases, with 10 bases left in between. CDR3 length: 16 residues. CDR3 protein: CASSSYTSSYNSPLHF. The DNA for the CDR3 is TGTGCCAGCAGTTCGTACACCAGCTCCTATAATTCACCCCTCCACTTT.

This chain joins TRBV6-5 and TRBJ2-3, with D unresolved. The CDR3 is 12 residues long. The germline V gene has CDR1 MNHEY and CDR2 SVGAGI. With 8 bases removed from V and 4 bases from J, the gap between germline ends came to 10 bases. CDR3 loop: CASRLEADTQYF. The CDR3 DNA reads TGTGCCAGCCGATTAGAGGCAGATACGCAGTATTTT.

The V and J genes are TRBV27 and TRBJ2-1; D gene uncertain. V was clipped by 5 bases and J by 1 base, with 9 bases between them. The CDR3 sequence is 14 residues long. Germline V lookup: CDR1 MNHEY, CDR2 SMNVEV (reference sequence). CDR3 DNA: TGTGCCAGCAGTGACGACCCTTCCTACAATGAGCAGTTCTTC. This gives the protein CASSDDPSYNEQFF.

A word on this clone: Mismatch with germline at one junction end may stem from a read error. The chain uses TRBV6-5 and TRBJ1-3; D unresolved. This CDR3 is built from 15 residues. CDR1 MNHEY and CDR2 SVGAGI come from the germline V gene. This CDR3 reads CASSLGRSSGNTMYF. The CDR3 nucleotides read TGTGCCAGCAGTTTGGGGAGAAGTTCTGGAAACACCATGTATTTT.

The rearrangement uses TRBV7-2 and TRBJ1-2; 7 nucleotides align to TRBD1. The ends lost 3 bases at V and 4 bases at J; junction bases unmatched: 8. Germline CDR1 SGHTA, CDR2 FQGNSA. The CDR3 contains 15 residues. CDR3 nucleotide sequence: TGTGCCAGCAGCTTGAGGGGGCGAACCTCCTATGGCTACACCTTC. Translating it yields CASSLRGRTSYGYTF.

V usage is TRBV28 and J usage is TRBJ1-5; TRBD1 might be the D (5 bases). CDR1 and CDR2 (germline): MDHEN, SYDVKM. The CDR3 sequence is 16 residues long. The V end was cut by 5 bases, the J end by 0 bases, with 14 bases between. CDR3 sequence: CASSPSGTFSNQPQHF. DNA for the CDR3: TGTGCCAGCAGTCCATCCGGGACTTTTAGCAATCAGCCCCAGCATTTT.

The chain is built from TRBV18 and TRBJ1-1; the match to TRBD1 covers 7 bases. Germline V lookup: CDR1 KGHSH, CDR2 LQKENI. This CDR3 region has 16 residues. V was clipped by 3 bases and J by 3 bases; unmatched bases: 10. CDR3 nucleotide sequence: TGTGCCAGCTCACCGTTGTACGGGACAGATTACACTGAAGCTTTCTTT. Encoded protein: CASSPLYGTDYTEAFF.

This clone came up a few times. The chain combines TRBV5-1 with TRBJ1-1, with D uncertain. CDR3 length: 13 residues. V dropped 4 bases and J dropped 2 bases, with 9 bases sitting between them. From germline, CDR1 is SGHRS and CDR2 YFSETQ. In nucleotides, the CDR3 is TGCGCCAGCAGCCCTATGAGTAACACTGAAGCTTTCTTT. Amino acid sequence: CASSPMSNTEAFF. The full variable domain, rest sourced from reference TRBV5-1 and TRBJ1-1, is KAGVTQTPRYLIKTRGQQVTLSCSPISGHRSVSWYQQTPGQGLQFLFEYFSETQRNKGNFPGRFSGRQFSNSRSEMNVSTLELGDSALYLCASSPMSNTEAFFGQGTRLTVV.

This chain's CDR3 is CASSARQGVSRNTIYF. CDR3 bases: TGTGCCAGCAGCGCCCGACAGGGGGTGTCGAGAAACACCATATATTTT. The V and J genes are TRBV11-2 and TRBJ1-3; 9 nucleotides line up with TRBD1. V lost 5 bases and J lost 5; bases outside the gene matches: 10. There are 16 residues in the CDR3. Germline V gene sequence: CDR1 SGHAT, CDR2 FQNNGV.

The V gene is TRBV5-4, the J gene TRBJ1-6, with 7 nucleotides matching TRBD1. The CDR3 covers 14 residues. The trim removed 0 bases at V and 9 bases at J, leaving 3 bases unmatched. Germline V gives CDR1 SGHNT, CDR2 YYREEE (reference sequence). The CDR3 here is CASSLEGGRSPLHF. The CDR3 DNA reads TGTGCCAGCAGCTTGGAAGGGGGCCGTTCACCCCTCCACTTT.

This clone was observed a few times. The V gene is TRBV7-9, the J gene TRBJ1-1, with D possibly being TRBD1 (5 bases). CDR1 and CDR2 from the germline V gene are SEHNR and FQNEAQ (reference sequence). V lost 7 bases, J lost 1 base, and 19 bases lay in between. This CDR3 has 16 amino acids. The CDR3 sequence: CASNFGGIGKNTEAFF. CDR3 nucleotides: TGTGCCAGCAATTTTGGGGGTATAGGAAAGAACACTGAAGCTTTCTTT.